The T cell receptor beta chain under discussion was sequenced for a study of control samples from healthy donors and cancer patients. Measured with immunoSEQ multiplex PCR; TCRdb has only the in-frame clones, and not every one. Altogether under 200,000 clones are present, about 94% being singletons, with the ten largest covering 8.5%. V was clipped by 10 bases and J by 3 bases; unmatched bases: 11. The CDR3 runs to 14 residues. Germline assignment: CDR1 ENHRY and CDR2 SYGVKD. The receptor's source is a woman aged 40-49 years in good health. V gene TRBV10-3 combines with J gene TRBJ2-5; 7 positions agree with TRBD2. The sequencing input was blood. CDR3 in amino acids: CASRGEGREETQYF. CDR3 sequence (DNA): TGTGCCAGCAGAGGGGAGGGCAGGGAAGAGACCCAGTACTTC.